This TCR beta chain derives from a study of cytomegalovirus exposure and HLA in healthy donors. On this clone: What it recognizes is unknown.

Repertoires were generated with immunoSEQ multiplex PCR, while TCRdb's copy carries only in-frame clones and drops some. The sample contains about 240,000 clones, around 88% of which appear only once. Among the approximately 110 subjects of the validation cohort, separate from the approximately 700-subject first cohort, were the donors. The study, taken as a whole, reports: A subsequent analysis found that TCR clusters from the first cohort also tended to co-occur in the roughly 120 validation repertoires, with about 94% of cluster scores above 0. Among TCR sequences, most were rare, though some public TCRs appeared in many donors. The CMV antigen specificity of a few CMV-associated chains was confirmed through in vitro analysis.

The sample comprised PBMCs. This TCR was sampled from a woman aged 25 to 39 in good health and CMV-seropositive.

The CDR3 is CASSLSPSQGGGEKLFF. CDR3 nucleotides: TGTGCCAGCAGTTTATCTCCTTCACAGGGGGGGGGTGAAAAACTGTTTTTT. The chain employs TRBV27 and TRBJ1-4, with 8 nucleotides matching TRBD1. Losses at the gene ends were 0 bases for V and 7 bases for J; bases not matched to a gene: 10. This CDR3 spans 17 amino acids. The germline CDR1 and CDR2 sequences are MNHEY and SMNVEV (reference sequence).